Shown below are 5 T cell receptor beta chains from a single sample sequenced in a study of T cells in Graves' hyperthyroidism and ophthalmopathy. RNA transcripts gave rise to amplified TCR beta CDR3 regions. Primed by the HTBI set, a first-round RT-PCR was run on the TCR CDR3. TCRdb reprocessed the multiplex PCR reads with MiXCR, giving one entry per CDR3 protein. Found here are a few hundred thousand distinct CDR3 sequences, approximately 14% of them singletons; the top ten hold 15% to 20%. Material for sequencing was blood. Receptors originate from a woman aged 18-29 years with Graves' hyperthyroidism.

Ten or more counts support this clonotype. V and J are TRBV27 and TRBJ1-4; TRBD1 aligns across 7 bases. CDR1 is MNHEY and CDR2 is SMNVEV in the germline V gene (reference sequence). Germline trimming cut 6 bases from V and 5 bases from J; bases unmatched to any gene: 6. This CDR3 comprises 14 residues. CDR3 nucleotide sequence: TGTGCCAGCAGCCGGACAGGAGGGAATGAAAAACTGTTTTTT. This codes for CASSRTGGNEKLFF.

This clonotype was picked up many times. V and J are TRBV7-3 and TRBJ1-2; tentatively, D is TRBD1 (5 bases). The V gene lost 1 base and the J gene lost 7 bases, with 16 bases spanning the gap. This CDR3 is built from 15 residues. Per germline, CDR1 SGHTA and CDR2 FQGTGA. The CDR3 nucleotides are TGTGCCAGCAGCTTAAATGCAGGGCAAGTTTTTGGCTACACCTTC. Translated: CASSLNAGQVFGYTF.

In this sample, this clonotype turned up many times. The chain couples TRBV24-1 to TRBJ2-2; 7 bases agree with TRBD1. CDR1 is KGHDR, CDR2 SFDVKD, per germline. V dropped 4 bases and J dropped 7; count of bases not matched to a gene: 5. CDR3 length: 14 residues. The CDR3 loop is CATSDATGVGELFF. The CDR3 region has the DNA TGTGCCACCAGTGACGCCACAGGGGTCGGGGAGCTGTTTTTT.

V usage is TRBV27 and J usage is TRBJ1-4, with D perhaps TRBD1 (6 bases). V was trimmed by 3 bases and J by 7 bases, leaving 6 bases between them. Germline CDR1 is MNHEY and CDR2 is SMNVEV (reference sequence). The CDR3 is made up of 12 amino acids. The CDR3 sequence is CASSFRGEKLFF. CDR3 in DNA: TGTGCCAGCAGTTTCAGGGGTGAAAAACTGTTTTTT.

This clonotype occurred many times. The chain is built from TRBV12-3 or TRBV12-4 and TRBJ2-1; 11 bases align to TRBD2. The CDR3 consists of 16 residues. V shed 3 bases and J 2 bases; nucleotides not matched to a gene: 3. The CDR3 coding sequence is TGTGCCAGCAGTTTCCTAGCGGGAGGCACCTACAATGAGCAGTTCTTC. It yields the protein CASSFLAGGTYNEQFF.